These T cell receptor beta chains were read from a single sample in a study of blood T cell repertoires in COVID-19. Sequenced by immunoSEQ multiplex PCR; TCRdb stores in-frame clones only, minus some. The table records under 200,000 clones, approximately 80% of them present only once. Specimen: peripheral blood. Receptors were obtained from a woman between 55 and 75 years old with acute or convalescent COVID-19. Each CDR3 is given with its conserved first and last residue. The order of the fields is clone size, CDR3 length, D gene, J gene, V gene, CDR3 protein, CDR3 DNA. D genes are given only for firm matches. Rows give clone size only sometimes, using once, few, many, or a class for an expanded clone.

size: .
length: 15
D: TRBD1
J: TRBJ1-2
V: TRBV19
CDR3: CASNPAGGRGSGYTF
DNA: TGTGCCAGTAACCCTGCAGGGGGCCGGGGTAGTGGCTACACCTTC

size: .
length: 16
D: .
J: TRBJ1-6
V: TRBV5-1
CDR3: CASSGGDSSYNSPLHF
DNA: TGCGCCAGCAGCGGAGGGGATAGCTCCTATAATTCACCCCTCCACTTT

size: few
length: 16
D: TRBD2
J: TRBJ2-3
V: TRBV4-2
CDR3: CASSQVLAGGPDTQYF
DNA: TGTGCCAGCAGCCAAGTGCTAGCGGGGGGGCCAGATACGCAGTATTTT

size: .
length: 13
D: TRBD1
J: TRBJ2-7
V: TRBV30
CDR3: CAWDRGSSYEQYF
DNA: TGTGCCTGGGACAGGGGCTCTTCCTACGAGCAGTACTTC

size: .
length: 14
D: TRBD1
J: TRBJ2-1
V: TRBV18
CDR3: CASSADRAFNEQFF
DNA: TGTGCCAGCTCAGCGGACAGGGCCTTCAATGAGCAGTTCTTC

size: few
length: 14
D: TRBD2
J: TRBJ2-7
V: TRBV6-5
CDR3: CASSPSGGSNEQYF
DNA: TGTGCCAGCTCACCTAGCGGGGGGTCCAACGAGCAGTACTTC

size: .
length: 15
D: .
J: TRBJ2-2
V: TRBV18
CDR3: CASSPDRMNTGELFF
DNA: TGTGCCAGCTCACCGGACAGAATGAACACCGGGGAGCTGTTTTTT

size: .
length: 14
D: TRBD2
J: TRBJ2-3
V: TRBV10-3
CDR3: CAIRGGVTSGRQYF
DNA: TGTGCCATCAGGGGGGGAGTTACTAGCGGCAGGCAGTATTTT

size: .
length: 14
D: .
J: TRBJ2-1
V: TRBV7-3
CDR3: CASSLLGREGEQFF
DNA: TGTGCCAGCAGCTTGTTGGGCCGGGAAGGTGAGCAGTTCTTC

size: .
length: 15
D: .
J: TRBJ1-3
V: TRBV30
CDR3: CAWSVNRAAGNTIYF
DNA: TGTGCCTGGAGTGTGAACAGGGCCGCGGGAAACACCATATATTTT

size: .
length: 14
D: TRBD1
J: TRBJ2-1
V: TRBV7-2
CDR3: CASSFGTGRNEQFF
DNA: TGTGCCAGCAGCTTCGGGACAGGGAGAAATGAGCAGTTCTTC

size: few
length: 14
D: .
J: TRBJ1-1
V: TRBV9
CDR3: CASSIRQDNTEAFF
DNA: TGTGCCAGCAGCATTAGACAGGATAACACTGAAGCTTTCTTT

size: .
length: 15
D: .
J: TRBJ2-7
V: TRBV7-2
CDR3: CASSPQPLSSYEQYF
DNA: TGTGCCAGCAGCCCCCAACCCTTGAGCTCCTACGAGCAGTACTTC

size: .
length: 20
D: TRBD1
J: TRBJ1-2
V: TRBV30
CDR3: CAWRLSQRRDREGSNYGYTF
DNA: TGTGCCTGGAGACTTTCTCAACGCCGGGACAGGGAGGGCTCTAACTATGGCTACACCTTC

size: .
length: 13
D: .
J: TRBJ1-1
V: TRBV3-1/TRBV3-2
CDR3: CASSPQGNTEAFF
DNA: TGTGCCAGCAGCCCACAGGGGAACACTGAAGCTTTCTTT

size: .
length: 12
D: TRBD1
J: TRBJ1-1
V: TRBV30
CDR3: CAWLDRDTEAFF
DNA: TGTGCCTGGCTTGACAGGGACACTGAAGCTTTCTTT

size: .
length: 14
D: .
J: TRBJ1-2
V: TRBV4-1
CDR3: CASSQAAGIYGYTF
DNA: TGCGCCAGCAGCCAAGCTGCAGGGATCTATGGCTACACCTTC

size: once
length: 15
D: TRBD2
J: TRBJ2-3
V: TRBV6-4
CDR3: CASSDSTSGGDTQYF
DNA: TGTGCCAGCAGTGACTCGACTAGCGGGGGGGATACGCAGTATTTT

size: few
length: 13
D: TRBD1
J: TRBJ1-6
V: TRBV6-5
CDR3: CASWDRAGSPLHF
DNA: TGTGCCAGCTGGGACAGGGCGGGTTCACCCCTCCACTTT

size: .
length: 18
D: .
J: TRBJ1-2
V: TRBV12-1
CDR3: CASSLPRPQGVGVYGYTF
DNA: TGTGCCAGCAGCTTGCCGCGACCACAGGGGGTAGGTGTCTATGGCTACACCTTC

size: .
length: 15
D: TRBD2
J: TRBJ2-5
V: TRBV5-8
CDR3: CASSSGTSRQETQYF
DNA: TGTGCCAGCAGCAGCGGGACTAGCAGACAAGAGACCCAGTACTTC

size: .
length: 13
D: TRBD1
J: TRBJ1-2
V: TRBV7-8
CDR3: CASSSTGAVGYTF
DNA: TGTGCCAGCAGCTCCACAGGGGCGGTTGGCTACACCTTC

size: .
length: 12
D: TRBD1
J: TRBJ1-1
V: TRBV24-1
CDR3: CATSDRTGLAFF
DNA: TGTGCCACCAGTGACCGGACAGGACTGGCTTTCTTT

size: .
length: 14
D: .
J: TRBJ1-2
V: TRBV6-4
CDR3: CASSDVAGGYGYTF
DNA: TGTGCCAGCAGTGATGTCGCCGGCGGCTATGGCTACACCTTC

size: once
length: 13
D: TRBD1
J: TRBJ1-1
V: TRBV11-3
CDR3: CASSRTGVTEAFF
DNA: TGTGCCAGCAGCCGAACAGGGGTTACTGAAGCTTTCTTT

size: .
length: 15
D: TRBD1
J: TRBJ2-7
V: TRBV3-1/TRBV3-2
CDR3: CASSQAFQTGVEQYF
DNA: TGTGCCAGCAGCCAAGCGTTCCAAACAGGGGTTGAGCAGTACTTC

size: .
length: 16
D: TRBD1
J: TRBJ1-2
V: TRBV28
CDR3: CASSLLPGQGDGGYTF
DNA: TGTGCCAGCAGTTTATTACCGGGACAGGGGGATGGTGGCTACACCTTC

size: .
length: 18
D: TRBD2
J: TRBJ2-3
V: TRBV3-1/TRBV3-2
CDR3: CASSQNGLAGPLTDTQYF
DNA: TGTGCCAGCAGCCAAAACGGACTAGCGGGGCCTCTCACAGATACGCAGTATTTT

size: .
length: 14
D: TRBD1
J: TRBJ1-2
V: TRBV28
CDR3: CASSLDRVNYGYTF
DNA: TGTGCCAGCAGTTTGGACAGGGTAAACTATGGCTACACCTTC

size: .
length: 15
D: TRBD1
J: TRBJ1-6
V: TRBV6-1
CDR3: CASSDRTGALIPLHF
DNA: TGTGCCAGCAGTGATAGGACAGGGGCCTTGATCCCCCTCCACTTT

size: .
length: 16
D: .
J: TRBJ1-5
V: TRBV6-2/TRBV6-3
CDR3: CASSHVVGSGNQPQHF
DNA: TGTGCCAGCAGCCACGTTGTGGGCTCGGGCAATCAGCCCCAGCATTTT

size: once
length: 13
D: .
J: TRBJ2-3
V: TRBV6-5
CDR3: CASEGPNTDTQYF
DNA: TGTGCGTCAGAGGGCCCAAACACAGATACGCAGTATTTT